This entry is about one T cell receptor beta chain. Its antigen is undetermined. Germline V gene lookup returns CDR1 DFQATT and CDR2 SNEGSKA (reference sequence). This CDR3 is built from 13 residues. Trimming cost V 5 bases and J 0 bases, with 10 bases left between them. The sample comes from a study of post-analysis software for immune sequencing data. Broader study findings: Four or five TRBV segments (TRBV5-6, TRBV5-1 and TRBV20-1 among them) occurred more frequently in patients than in controls. Relative to controls, patients with multiple sclerosis showed significantly lower normalized Chao1 diversity.

Unique molecular identifiers were built into the TCR beta cDNA libraries. TCRdb reprocessed the PCR reads via MiXCR and lists one record per CDR3 protein. The sample yields about 820,000 distinct CDR3 sequences, 53% seen once. Sample: blood. The chain joins TRBV20-1 to TRBJ1-1; no clear D. The clonotype was recovered from a girl between 10 and 17 years old with multiple sclerosis. DNA of the CDR3: TGCAGTGCTCAACAGTATTTGAACACTGAAGCTTTCTTT. Translating it yields CSAQQYLNTEAFF.